The 15 T cell receptor beta chains given below trace back to one sample, sequenced in a study of blood T cell repertoires in COVID-19. Using immunoSEQ multiplex PCR, the repertoire was profiled, and TCRdb retains in-frame clones only, with some absent. The table shows 30,000 or so clones, with approximately 80% occurring only once. The sample consisted of peripheral blood. The receptors here all came from a man older than 75 with acute or convalescent COVID-19.

The chain couples TRBV5-1 to TRBJ1-2, with D tentatively TRBD1 (5 bases). Between the trimmed V and J ends, which lost 5 bases and 6 bases, there was a span of 14 bases. This CDR3 comprises 13 residues. Looked up from germline, CDR1 is SGHRS and CDR2 is YFSETQ. This CDR3 is CASSLSGSHGYTF. CDR3 coding DNA: TGCGCCAGCAGTTTGTCAGGGTCCCATGGCTACACCTTC.

The genes are TRBV5-1 and TRBJ1-2; 7 bases fit TRBD1. With V trimmed by 4 bases and J by 5 bases, 2 bases remained unmatched. CDR3 length: 12 residues. From germline, CDR1 is SGHRS and CDR2 YFSETQ. This CDR3 is CASSMTGYGYTF. The CDR3, as DNA: TGCGCCAGCAGCATGACAGGGTATGGCTACACCTTC.

This clone occurred once. The chain combines TRBV10-3 with TRBJ1-6, with 7 nucleotides matching TRBD1. With V trimmed by 10 bases and J by 5 bases, 11 bases remained unmatched. CDR1 and CDR2 from the germline V gene are ENHRY and SYGVKD. The CDR3 consists of 15 residues. The CDR3 DNA reads as TGTGCCACCAAACCCGCGGGACAGAATAATTCACCCCTCCACTTT. It codes for CATKPAGQNNSPLHF.

The CDR3 sequence: CATDRGGGTDTQYF. The CDR3, as DNA: TGTGCCACCGACAGGGGAGGGGGGACAGATACGCAGTATTTT. The rearrangement uses TRBV19 and TRBJ2-3; D might be TRBD1 (8 bases). In germline, CDR1 is LNHDA, CDR2 SQIVND (reference sequence). This CDR3 is built from 14 residues. V lost 10 bases, J lost 3 bases, and 17 bases lay in between.

This clone was detected only a few times. This chain connects TRBV30 to TRBJ2-2; D call uncertain. The germline V gene encodes CDR1 GTSNPN and CDR2 SVGIG (reference sequence). The V end lost 2 bases, the J end lost 8 bases, and 9 bases lay between the germline ends. The CDR3 sequence is 12 residues long. The CDR3, as DNA: TGTGCCTGGAGTCCCCTTTCTGGGGAGCTGTTTTTT. This encodes CAWSPLSGELFF.

The gene calls are TRBV5-4 and TRBJ2-3; perhaps TRBD2 as D (6 bases). Trimming shortened V by 2 bases and J by 6 bases, and 13 bases separated the two germline ends. CDR1 and CDR2 from the germline V gene are SGHNT and YYREEE (reference sequence). CDR3 length equals 14 residues. CDR3 sequence: CASSFKTSGDTQYF. For the CDR3, the DNA is TGTGCCAGCAGCTTTAAGACTAGTGGGGATACGCAGTATTTT.

This clone occurred a few times. The rearrangement links TRBV30 to TRBJ1-6; D is perhaps TRBD1 (6 bases). The CDR3 totals 13 residues. V dropped 1 base and J dropped 9 bases, with 10 bases sitting between them. The germline V gene encodes CDR1 GTSNPN and CDR2 SVGIG (reference sequence). CDR3 sequence reads: CAWSEGGASPLHF. In DNA, the CDR3 is TGTGCCTGGAGTGAAGGGGGTGCTTCACCCCTCCACTTT.

The rearrangement joins TRBV2 to TRBJ2-3; D is uncertain. The germline gives CDR1 SNHLY, CDR2 FYNNEI. The CDR3 consists of 14 residues. Trimming removed 11 bases from V and 0 bases from J, with 15 bases in between. The CDR3 sequence is CAWKNWASTDTQYF. DNA for the CDR3: TGTGCCTGGAAAAACTGGGCGAGCACAGATACGCAGTATTTT. The full variable domain, in which reference TRBV2 and TRBJ2-3 provide the parts outside the CDR3, is EPEVTQTPSHQVTQMGQEVILRCVPISNHLYFYWYRQILGQKVEFLVSFYNNEISEKSEIFDDQFSVERPDGSNFTLKIRSTKLEDSAMYFCAWKNWASTDTQYFGPGTRLTVL.

The chain is built from TRBV5-4 and TRBJ2-7; 13 bases are a match to TRBD2. The V gene's germline CDR1 is SGHNT and CDR2 YYREEE (reference sequence). The junction had 15 bases not matched to a gene; V was cut back by 10 bases and J by 5 bases. CDR3 length: 16 amino acids. CDR3 coding DNA: TGTGCCGGGGAGACTAGCGGGGGGACCCTTGGGAACGAGCAGTACTTC. Translation gives CAGETSGGTLGNEQYF.

The chain links TRBV19 to TRBJ1-4; D is perhaps TRBD1 (5 bases). The V and J ends lost 7 bases and 8 bases respectively, with 20 bases between them. The CDR3 runs to 15 residues. Looked up from germline, CDR1 is LNHDA and CDR2 is SQIVND (reference sequence). The CDR3 nucleotides are TGTGCCAGTACCAATACGGGGGGGTTGGACGAAAAACTGTTTTTT. It specifies CASTNTGGLDEKLFF. Complete variable domain (other parts from reference TRBV19 and TRBJ1-4): DGGITQSPKYLFRKEGQNVTLSCEQNLNHDAMYWYRQDPGQGLRLIYYSQIVNDFQKGDIAEGYSVSREKKESFPLTVTSAQKNPTAFYLCASTNTGGLDEKLFFGSGTQLSVL.

The chain links TRBV6-5 to TRBJ2-7, with a weak D call TRBD2 (6 bases). Per germline, CDR1 MNHEY and CDR2 SVGAGI. V lost 2 bases to trimming and J lost 6 bases, with 14 bases between them. The length of the CDR3 is 14 residues. The CDR3 spells CASSYGGQAIEQYF. In DNA, the CDR3 is TGTGCCAGCAGTTACGGAGGGCAGGCGATCGAGCAGTACTTC.

The rearrangement joins TRBV7-2 to TRBJ1-2; D remains ambiguous. In germline, CDR1 is SGHTA, CDR2 FQGNSA. This CDR3 comprises 11 residues. V gave up 2 bases and J gave up 4 bases, with 2 bases separating them. CDR3 in amino acids: CASSLRYGYTF. CDR3 nucleotides: TGTGCCAGCAGCTTACGCTATGGCTACACCTTC.

The chain recombines TRBV7-2 with TRBJ1-2; no firm D call. The CDR3 has 11 residues. Germline V CDR1 and CDR2: SGHTA, FQGNSA. V was trimmed by 2 bases and J by 8 bases, leaving 6 bases between them. CDR3 in DNA: TGTGCCAGCAGCTTATCTAGCGGCTACACCTTC. It yields the protein CASSLSSGYTF.

The rearrangement uses TRBV7-2 and TRBJ2-2; D may be TRBD2 (6 bases). Trimming cost V 0 bases and J 5 bases, with 7 bases left between them. Germline V lookup: CDR1 SGHTA, CDR2 FQGNSA. The CDR3 is 14 residues long. The DNA of the CDR3 is TGTGCCAGCAGCTTAGCGGGGGGTACCGGGGAGCTGTTTTTT. Residues: CASSLAGGTGELFF.

The V and J genes are TRBV9 and TRBJ1-1, with D perhaps matching TRBD1 (5 bases). Per germline, CDR1 SGDLS and CDR2 YYNGEE. This CDR3 contains 15 residues. Trimming took off 3 bases at V and 5 bases at J, with 17 bases between the two ends. The CDR3: CASSGGTRAGTEAFF. The CDR3 nucleotides are TGTGCCAGCAGCGGAGGGACTCGGGCAGGGACTGAAGCTTTCTTT.